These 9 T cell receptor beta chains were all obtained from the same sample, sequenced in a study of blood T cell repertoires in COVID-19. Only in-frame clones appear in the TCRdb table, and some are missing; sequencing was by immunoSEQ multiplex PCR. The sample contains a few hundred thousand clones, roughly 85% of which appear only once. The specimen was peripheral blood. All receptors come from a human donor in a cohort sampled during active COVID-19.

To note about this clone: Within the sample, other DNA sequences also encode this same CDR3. The chain's CDR3 is CASSFQGSNTEAFF. Written as DNA, the CDR3 is TGTGCCAGCAGTTTTCAGGGGTCGAACACTGAAGCTTTCTTT. The chain combines TRBV27 with TRBJ1-1, with a weak D call TRBD1 (6 bases). Germline CDR1 reads MNHEY; CDR2 reads SMNVEV (reference sequence). The V end lost 3 bases, the J end lost 1 base, and 9 bases lay between the germline ends. The CDR3 has 14 amino acids.

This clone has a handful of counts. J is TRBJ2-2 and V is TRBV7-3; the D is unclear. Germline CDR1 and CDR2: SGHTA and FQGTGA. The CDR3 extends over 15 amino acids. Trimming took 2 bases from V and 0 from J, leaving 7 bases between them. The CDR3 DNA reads TGTGCCAGCAGCTTAGAGCTTTCGAACACCGGGGAGCTGTTTTTT. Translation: CASSLELSNTGELFF.

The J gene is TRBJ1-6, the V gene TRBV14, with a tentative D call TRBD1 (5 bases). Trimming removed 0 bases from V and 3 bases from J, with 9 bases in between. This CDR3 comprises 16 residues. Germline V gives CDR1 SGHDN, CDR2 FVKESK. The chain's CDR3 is CASSQEGPVYNSPLHF. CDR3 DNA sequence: TGTGCCAGCAGCCAAGAGGGGCCTGTCTATAATTCACCCCTCCACTTT.

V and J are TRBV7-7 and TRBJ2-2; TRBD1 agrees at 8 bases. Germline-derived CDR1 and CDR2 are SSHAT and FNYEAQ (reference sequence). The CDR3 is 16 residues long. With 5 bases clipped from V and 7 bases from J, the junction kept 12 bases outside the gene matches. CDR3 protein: CASSPRLGQGNGELFF. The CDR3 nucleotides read TGTGCCAGCAGCCCACGCCTCGGACAGGGTAACGGGGAGCTGTTTTTT.

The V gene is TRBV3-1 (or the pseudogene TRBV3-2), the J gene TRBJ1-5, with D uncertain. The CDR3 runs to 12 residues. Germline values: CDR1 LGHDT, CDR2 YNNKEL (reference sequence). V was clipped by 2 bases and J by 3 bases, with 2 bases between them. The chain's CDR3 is CASSQHNQPQHF. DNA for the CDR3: TGTGCCAGCAGCCAACACAATCAGCCCCAGCATTTT.

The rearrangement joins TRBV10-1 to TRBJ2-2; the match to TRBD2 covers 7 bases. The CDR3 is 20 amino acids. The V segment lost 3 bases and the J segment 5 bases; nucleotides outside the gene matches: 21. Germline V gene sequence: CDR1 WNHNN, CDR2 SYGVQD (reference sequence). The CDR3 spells CASSEFPRDVGMGGTGELFF. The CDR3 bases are TGCGCCAGCAGTGAATTTCCCCGGGATGTGGGGATGGGAGGGACCGGGGAGCTGTTTTTT.

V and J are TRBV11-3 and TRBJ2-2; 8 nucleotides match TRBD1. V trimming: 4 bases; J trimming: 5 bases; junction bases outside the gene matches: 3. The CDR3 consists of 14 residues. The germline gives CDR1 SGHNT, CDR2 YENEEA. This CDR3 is CASSSTGATGELFF. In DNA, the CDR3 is TGTGCCAGCAGCTCGACAGGGGCAACCGGGGAGCTGTTTTTT.

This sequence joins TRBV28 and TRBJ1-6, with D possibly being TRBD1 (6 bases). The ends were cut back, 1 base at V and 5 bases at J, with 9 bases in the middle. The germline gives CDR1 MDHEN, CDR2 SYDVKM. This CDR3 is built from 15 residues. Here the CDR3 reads CASSLLRTDNSPLHF. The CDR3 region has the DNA TGTGCCAGCAGTTTATTACGGACAGATAATTCACCCCTCCACTTT.

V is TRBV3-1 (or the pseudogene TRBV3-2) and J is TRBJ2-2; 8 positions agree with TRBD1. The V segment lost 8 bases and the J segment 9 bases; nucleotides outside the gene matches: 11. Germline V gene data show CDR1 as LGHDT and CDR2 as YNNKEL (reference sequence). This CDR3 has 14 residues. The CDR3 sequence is CASGGQGAIWELFF. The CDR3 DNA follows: TGTGCCAGCGGGGGGCAGGGGGCTATCTGGGAGCTGTTTTTT.